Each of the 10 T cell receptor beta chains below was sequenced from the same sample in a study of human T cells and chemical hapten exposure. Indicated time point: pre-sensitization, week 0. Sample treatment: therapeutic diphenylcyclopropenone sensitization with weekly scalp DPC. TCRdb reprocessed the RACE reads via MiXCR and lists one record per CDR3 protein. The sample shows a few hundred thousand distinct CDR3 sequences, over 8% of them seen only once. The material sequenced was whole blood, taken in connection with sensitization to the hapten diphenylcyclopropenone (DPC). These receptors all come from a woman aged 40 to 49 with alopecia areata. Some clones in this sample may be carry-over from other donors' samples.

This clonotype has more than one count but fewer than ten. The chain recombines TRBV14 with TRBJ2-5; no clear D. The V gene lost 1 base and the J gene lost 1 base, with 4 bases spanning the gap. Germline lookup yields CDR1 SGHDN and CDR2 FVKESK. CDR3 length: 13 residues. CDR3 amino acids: CASSQGLQETQYF. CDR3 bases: TGTGCCAGCAGCCAAGGACTCCAAGAGACCCAGTACTTC.

In DNA, the CDR3 is TGCAGCGCCCTTTTACCATTCAGGGGCAATGAGCAGTTCTTC. Its protein product is CSALLPFRGNEQFF. The rearrangement joins TRBV29-1 to TRBJ2-1, with D tentatively TRBD1 (6 bases). With 7 bases removed from V and 6 bases from J, the gap between germline ends came to 19 bases. This CDR3 region has 14 residues. Germline values: CDR1 SQVTM, CDR2 ANQGSEA.

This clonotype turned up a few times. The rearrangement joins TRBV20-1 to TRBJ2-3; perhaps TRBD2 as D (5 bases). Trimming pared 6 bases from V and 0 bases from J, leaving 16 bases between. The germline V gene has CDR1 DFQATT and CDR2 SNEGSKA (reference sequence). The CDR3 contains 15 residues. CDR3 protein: CSARAGGTSTDTQYF. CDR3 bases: TGCAGTGCAAGGGCGGGCGGCACTAGCACAGATACGCAGTATTTT.

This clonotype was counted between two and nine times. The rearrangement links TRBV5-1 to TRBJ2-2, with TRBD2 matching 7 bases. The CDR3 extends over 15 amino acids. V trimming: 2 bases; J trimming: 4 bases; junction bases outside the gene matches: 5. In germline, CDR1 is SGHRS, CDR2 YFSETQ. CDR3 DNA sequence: TGCGCCAGCAGCTTTGCGGGAGAGAGCACCGGGGAGCTGTTTTTT. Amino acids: CASSFAGESTGELFF.

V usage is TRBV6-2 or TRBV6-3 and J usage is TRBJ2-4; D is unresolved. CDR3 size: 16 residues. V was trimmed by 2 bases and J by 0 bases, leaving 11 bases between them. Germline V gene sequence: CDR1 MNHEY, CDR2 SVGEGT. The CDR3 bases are TGTGCCAGCAGTTACGGGGTCCCCATAGCCAAAAACATTCAGTACTTC. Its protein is CASSYGVPIAKNIQYF.

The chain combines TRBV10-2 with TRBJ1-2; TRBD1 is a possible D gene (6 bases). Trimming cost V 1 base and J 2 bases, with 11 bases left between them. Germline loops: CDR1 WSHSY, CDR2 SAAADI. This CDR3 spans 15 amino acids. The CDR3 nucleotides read TGCGCCAGCAGTGAGTGGGACACACGAAACTATGGCTACACCTTC. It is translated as CASSEWDTRNYGYTF.

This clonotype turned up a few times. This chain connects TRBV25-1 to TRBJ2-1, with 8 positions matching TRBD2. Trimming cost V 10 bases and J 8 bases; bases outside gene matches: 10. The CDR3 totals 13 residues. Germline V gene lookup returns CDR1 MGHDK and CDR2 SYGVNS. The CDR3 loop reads CATSLAGGYEQFF. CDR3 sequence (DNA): TGTGCCACCTCCCTAGCGGGTGGTTATGAGCAGTTCTTC.

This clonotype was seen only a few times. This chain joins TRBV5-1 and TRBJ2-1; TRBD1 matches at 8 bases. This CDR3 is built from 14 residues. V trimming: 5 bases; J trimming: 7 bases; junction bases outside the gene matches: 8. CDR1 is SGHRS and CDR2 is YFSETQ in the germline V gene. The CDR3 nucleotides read TGCGCCAGCAGACAGGGGGGCGGGACTAATGAGCAGTTCTTC. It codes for CASRQGGGTNEQFF.

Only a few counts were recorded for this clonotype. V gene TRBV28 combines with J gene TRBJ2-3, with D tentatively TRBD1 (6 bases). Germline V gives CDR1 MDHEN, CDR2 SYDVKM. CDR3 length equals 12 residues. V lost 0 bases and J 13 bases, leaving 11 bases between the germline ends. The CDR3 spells CASSLWARGEYF. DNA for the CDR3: TGTGCCAGCAGTTTATGGGCCAGGGGAGAGTATTTT. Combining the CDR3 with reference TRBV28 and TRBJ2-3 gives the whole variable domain DVKVTQSSRYLVKRTGEKVFLECVQDMDHENMFWYRQDPGLGLRLIYFSYDVKMKEKGDIPEGYSVSREKKERFSLILESASTNQTSMYLCASSLWARGEYFGPGTRLTVL.

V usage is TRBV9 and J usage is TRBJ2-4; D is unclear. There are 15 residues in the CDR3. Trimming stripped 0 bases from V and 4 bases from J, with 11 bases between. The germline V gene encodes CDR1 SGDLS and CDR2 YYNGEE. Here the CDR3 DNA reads TGTGCCAGCAGCGTAGGAGGCCTCCGAAAAAACATTCAGTACTTC. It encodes CASSVGGLRKNIQYF.